These 21 T cell receptor beta chains came from one sample sequenced in a study of cytomegalovirus exposure and HLA in healthy donors. With 60 Vbeta and 13 Jbeta primers, the PCR was carried out. TCRdb's copy holds only in-frame clones and misses some; the assay was immunoSEQ multiplex PCR. Among about 160,000 clones listed, 80% were seen once. The sample consisted of PBMCs. The receptors were sampled from a male donor in good health and CMV-seropositive.

The chain combines TRBV7-2 with TRBJ1-1, with a weak D call TRBD1 (5 bases). The CDR3 sequence is 15 residues long. Between the trimmed V and J ends, which lost 2 bases and 1 base, there was a span of 11 bases. The germline V gene has CDR1 SGHTA and CDR2 FQGNSA. The CDR3 DNA reads as TGTGCCAGCAGCTTAAGGGGCTGGAAGAACACTGAAGCTTTCTTT. This gives the protein CASSLRGWKNTEAFF.

This clone was detected once. The chain links TRBV28 to TRBJ2-7; 9 bases are shared with TRBD1. The junction had 22 bases not matched to a gene; V was cut back by 5 bases and J by 8 bases. Germline CDR1 MDHEN, CDR2 SYDVKM. CDR3 length: 18 amino acids. The CDR3 spells CASSTPGQGKRGYIKQYF. The CDR3, as DNA: TGTGCCAGCAGTACTCCGGGACAGGGAAAACGGGGGTATATCAAGCAGTACTTC.

This clone was recorded once. The V call is TRBV5-1, the J call TRBJ2-5; 10 bases fit TRBD2. Germline assignment: CDR1 SGHRS and CDR2 YFSETQ. CDR3 length: 16 residues. V lost 0 bases and J lost 1; bases outside the gene matches: 3. CDR3 residues: CASSLVASGSQETQYF. DNA of the CDR3: TGCGCCAGCAGCTTGGTGGCTAGCGGGAGCCAAGAGACCCAGTACTTC.

J is TRBJ2-7 and V is TRBV6-5; perhaps TRBD2 as D (5 bases). Germline lookup yields CDR1 MNHEY and CDR2 SVGAGI. This CDR3 contains 15 residues. Between the trimmed V and J ends, which lost 0 bases and 5 bases, there was a span of 14 bases. The CDR3 DNA reads as TGTGCCAGCAGTTACTCAGCTGGGAGTCGAAACGAGCAGTACTTC. Translation: CASSYSAGSRNEQYF.

This chain connects TRBV4-1 to TRBJ1-1; no reliable D call. Trimming took 0 bases from V and 2 from J, leaving 10 bases between them. The germline CDR1 and CDR2 sequences are MGHRA and YSYEKL. The CDR3 totals 15 residues. DNA of the CDR3: TGCGCCAGCAGCCAAGAGGCGGTAGTAAACACTGAAGCTTTCTTT. The encoded protein is CASSQEAVVNTEAFF.

This sequence joins TRBV27 and TRBJ2-7; TRBD1 might be the D (6 bases). There are 13 residues in the CDR3. The V end was cut by 8 bases, the J end by 1 base, with 12 bases between. Germline V gene sequence: CDR1 MNHEY, CDR2 SMNVEV (reference sequence). The CDR3 loop is CASGHQGSYEQYF. The CDR3 DNA follows: TGTGCCAGCGGCCATCAGGGGTCCTACGAGCAGTACTTC.

This chain joins TRBV6-1 and TRBJ2-7, with 12 nucleotides matching TRBD2. Germline V gives CDR1 MNHNS, CDR2 SASEGT. V was pared by 2 bases and J by 1 base, with 3 bases of the junction left unmatched. CDR3 length: 16 residues. This CDR3 reads CASSETGTSGSYEQYF. CDR3 nucleotides: TGTGCCAGCAGTGAAACCGGGACTAGCGGGTCCTACGAGCAGTACTTC.

The chain employs TRBV5-6 and TRBJ2-1, with TRBD2 identical over 11 bases. Germline assignment: CDR1 SGHDT and CDR2 YYEEEE. With 0 bases clipped from V and 8 bases from J, the junction kept 4 bases outside the gene matches. The CDR3 sequence is 15 residues long. CDR3 nucleotides: TGTGCCAGCAGCTTGGCGCTAGCGGGAGGTGATGAGCAGTTCTTC. Protein: CASSLALAGGDEQFF.

This sequence joins TRBV6-6 and TRBJ1-5; the D gene is possibly TRBD1 (5 bases). V was cut by 2 bases and J by 4 bases, with 12 bases left in between. Germline CDR1 is MNHNY and CDR2 is SVGAGI (reference sequence). The CDR3 has 15 amino acids. In DNA form, the CDR3 reads TGTGCCAGCAGTTACCCCGAGACAGAAAATCAGCCCCAGCATTTT. Protein product: CASSYPETENQPQHF.

The sample holds a few counts of this clone. This sequence joins TRBV7-3 and TRBJ2-7; 12 nucleotides match TRBD2. This CDR3 contains 15 residues. Germline V gene sequence: CDR1 SGHTA, CDR2 FQGTGA. Trimming took 2 bases from V and 5 from J; bases not matched to a gene: 4. CDR3 DNA: TGTGCCAGCAGCTTATCTAGCGGGAGGGCCCACGAGCAGTACTTC. Amino acids: CASSLSSGRAHEQYF.

The chain employs TRBV6-5 and TRBJ2-6, with D hard to call. V lost 4 bases and J lost 0, with 10 bases in between. The CDR3 loop spans 16 amino acids. From germline, CDR1 is MNHEY and CDR2 SVGAGI. CDR3 nucleotide sequence: TGTGCCAGCAGTTGGAGAGTGGCCTCTGGGGCCAACGTCCTGACTTTC. Protein product: CASSWRVASGANVLTF.

V gene TRBV15 combines with J gene TRBJ1-2; D perhaps matches TRBD1 (5 bases). This CDR3 is built from 16 residues. V shed 0 bases and J shed 3 bases, with 14 bases lying between them. The V gene's germline CDR1 is LNHNV and CDR2 YYDKDF (reference sequence). CDR3: CATSRDATAPYYGYTF. Written as DNA, the CDR3 is TGTGCCACCAGCAGAGATGCGACAGCACCTTACTATGGCTACACCTTC.

Of note for this clone: One end of the junction fails to match germline, which may point to a read error. The V gene is TRBV7-9, the J gene TRBJ2-7, with TRBD1 matching 11 bases. This CDR3 spans 14 amino acids. CDR1 is SEHNR, CDR2 FQNEAQ, per germline (reference sequence). CDR3: CSSSSGTGGYEQYF. CDR3 DNA: TGTTCCAGCAGCTCCGGGACAGGGGGCTACGAGCAGTACTTC.

This clone was observed a handful of times. V usage is TRBV29-1 and J usage is TRBJ2-5; D may be TRBD2 (5 bases). The germline V gene encodes CDR1 SQVTM and CDR2 ANQGSEA. Trimming left V 4 bases short and J 8 bases short, with 17 bases between. There are 13 residues in the CDR3. Here the CDR3 reads CSVAQDSRSTQYF. In DNA, the CDR3 is TGCAGCGTTGCGCAGGACTCCCGTAGTACCCAGTACTTC. Using reference TRBV29-1 and TRBJ2-5 for the parts outside the CDR3, the full variable domain is SAVISQKPSRDICQRGTSLTIQCQVDSQVTMMFWYRQQPGQSLTLIATANQGSEATYESGFVIDKFPISRPNLTFSTLTVSNMSPEDSSIYLCSVAQDSRSTQYFGPGTRLLVL.

This clone has a single count. This sequence joins TRBV14 and TRBJ2-3; D ambiguous. The V and J ends lost 6 bases and 1 base respectively, with 8 bases between them. This CDR3 has 13 residues. Looked up from germline, CDR1 is SGHDN and CDR2 is FVKESK. CDR3 nucleotide sequence: TGTGCCAGCAGGCCGACTCGCACAGATACGCAGTATTTT. It is translated as CASRPTRTDTQYF.

Concerning this clone: This CDR3 is missing its conserved last phenylalanine or tryptophan, likely due to a read error. No DNA is shown, since the ends of the CDR3 on it are uncertain; the CDR3 is the one TCRdb lists. This rearrangement joins TRBV9 to TRBJ2-7; the listed D gene, TRBD1, was not tested against the DNA. Including both end residues, the CDR3 is 9 amino acids long. Germline CDR1 reads SGDLS; CDR2 reads YYNGEE. CDR3 sequence reads: CASIDRIAS.

This chain links TRBV18 with TRBJ2-5, with D hard to call. The end of the DNA fits TRBJ2-7 better, so the J call may be wrong. The germline V gene has CDR1 KGHSH and CDR2 LQKENI. This CDR3 has 15 amino acids. The CDR3 DNA reads TGTGCCAGCTCACCCCAGTCGGTTAGCTCCTACGAGCAGTACTTC. This gives the protein CASSPQSVSSYEQYF.

The chain combines TRBV4-1 with TRBJ1-5; D possibly corresponds to TRBD1 (5 bases). Between the trimmed V and J ends, which lost 4 bases and 2 bases, there was a span of 12 bases. The CDR3 totals 15 residues. Germline lookup yields CDR1 MGHRA and CDR2 YSYEKL. The CDR3 nucleotides are TGCGCCAGCAGCCTCGCAGGGAACGGCAATCAGCCCCAGCATTTT. Its translation is CASSLAGNGNQPQHF.

The rearrangement joins TRBV28 to TRBJ1-6; D not resolved. Between the trimmed V and J ends, which lost 2 bases and 7 bases, there was a span of 12 bases. CDR1 is MDHEN, CDR2 SYDVKM, per germline. This CDR3 spans 15 amino acids. CDR3 protein: CASSLAEFTNSPLHF. The CDR3 nucleotides read TGTGCCAGCAGTTTAGCGGAATTCACAAATTCACCCCTCCACTTT.

This sequence joins TRBV15 and TRBJ1-5, with TRBD1 identical over 9 bases. The V and J ends lost 4 bases and 4 bases, in that order; junction bases with no gene match: 8. The CDR3 has 16 residues. Germline V CDR1 and CDR2: LNHNV, YYDKDF (reference sequence). In DNA form, the CDR3 reads TGTGCCACCAGCAAGTTTAACAGGGGGCGGAATCAGCCCCAGCATTTT. It yields the protein CATSKFNRGRNQPQHF.

The DNA for the CDR3 is TGTGCCAGCAGCCTAAGCGGCTCACTTGGGGGCACAGATACGCAGTATTTT. Encoded protein: CASSLSGSLGGTDTQYF. The V call is TRBV11-2, the J call TRBJ2-3, with D tentatively TRBD2 (5 bases). Trimming removed 5 bases at V and 1 base at J, with 19 bases between. The CDR3 covers 17 residues. From germline, CDR1 is SGHAT and CDR2 FQNNGV.